The rows below give T cell receptor beta chains drawn from one sample of a study of T-cell memory formation after mild COVID-19. TCRdb ran MiXCR on the 5' RACE reads and lists one entry per CDR3 protein. Among roughly 310,000 distinct CDR3 sequences listed, around 15% were seen once. The sample comprised PBMCs or a T cell subset sorted from them (not recorded which). These receptors were obtained from a man younger than 30 who had mild COVID-19 (a few samples of this study predate the infection). Cell type and time point are not known. Each CDR3 is given with its conserved first and last residue. The D gene is left open where the match is weak. Size values are once, few and many counts, or a class for expanded clones, and some rows have none.

V gene,J gene,D gene,clone size,CDR3 protein,CDR3 DNA
TRBV7-6,TRBJ2-7,TRBD1,NA,CASSLGSGTGGADPYEQYF,TGTGCCAGCAGCTTAGGCTCCGGGACAGGGGGCGCTGATCCCTACGAGCAGTACTTC
TRBV30,TRBJ1-2,NA,few,CAWSMQTGGYTF,TGTGCCTGGAGTATGCAAACAGGGGGCTACACCTTC
TRBV20-1,TRBJ1-4,NA,few,CSARDTKGAEKLFF,TGCAGTGCTAGAGACACAAAAGGAGCTGAAAAACTGTTTTTT
TRBV4-1,TRBJ1-1,NA,few,CASSDLWGHGAFF,TGCGCCAGCAGCGACCTTTGGGGCCACGGGGCTTTCTTT
TRBV25-1,TRBJ1-1,NA,few,CASSDPSRGMNTEAFF,TGTGCCAGCAGTGACCCCTCGCGGGGAATGAACACTGAAGCTTTCTTT
TRBV20-1,TRBJ2-3,NA,NA,CSAPAGGSTDTQYF,TGCAGTGCCCCGGCCGGCGGGTCCACAGATACGCAGTATTTT
TRBV5-1,TRBJ1-2,NA,NA,CASSLPGVNGYTF,TGCGCCAGCAGCCTACCGGGGGTCAATGGCTACACCTTC
TRBV6-2/TRBV6-3,TRBJ1-4,TRBD1,few,CASVGQGAEKLFF,TGTGCCAGCGTGGGACAGGGTGCTGAAAAACTGTTTTTT
TRBV7-8,TRBJ1-1,NA,NA,CASSSRSPNTEAFF,TGTGCCAGCAGCTCTCGCTCCCCCAACACTGAAGCTTTCTTT
TRBV25-1,TRBJ2-2,NA,once,CASSGFLFPGELFF,TGTGCCAGCAGTGGGTTCTTGTTCCCCGGGGAGCTGTTTTTT
TRBV5-1,TRBJ2-5,TRBD2,NA,CASSIGLAGGLIQETQYF,TGCGCCAGCAGCATCGGACTAGCGGGGGGGCTTATCCAAGAGACCCAGTACTTC
TRBV7-2,TRBJ1-6,NA,few,CASSANSPLHF,TGTGCCAGCAGTGCAAATTCACCCCTCCACTTT
TRBV20-1,TRBJ1-1,NA,few,CSAQVPGHRNTEAFF,TGCAGTGCCCAAGTACCGGGACACAGGAACACTGAAGCTTTCTTT
TRBV4-1,TRBJ2-5,TRBD2,many,CASSQASGLAGGPQETQYF,TGCGCCAGCAGCCAAGCCTCGGGGCTAGCGGGGGGCCCTCAAGAGACCCAGTACTTC
TRBV28,TRBJ2-5,NA,many,CASSPSPGIQETQYF,TGTGCCAGCAGTCCCTCGCCCGGGATTCAAGAGACCCAGTACTTC
TRBV12-3/TRBV12-4,TRBJ2-4,NA,few,CASTLGASIQYF,TGTGCCAGCACCCTTGGGGCAAGCATTCAGTACTTC
TRBV7-8,TRBJ2-2,NA,few,CASSPSGRELFF,TGTGCCAGCAGCCCAAGTGGCAGGGAGCTGTTTTTT
TRBV11-2,TRBJ2-5,TRBD1,NA,CASSQPWDREETQYF,TGTGCCAGCAGCCAACCGTGGGACAGGGAAGAGACCCAGTACTTC
TRBV7-6,TRBJ1-1,NA,NA,CASSLASSGGTEAFF,TGTGCCAGCAGCTTAGCCTCCTCCGGGGGAACTGAAGCTTTCTTT